This passage covers 27 T cell receptor beta chains from one sample sequenced in a study of cytomegalovirus exposure and HLA in healthy donors. It was with 60 Vbeta and 13 Jbeta primers that the PCR ran. This table comes from immunoSEQ multiplex PCR, and its TCRdb copy is limited to in-frame clones, with some not included. Of about 300,000 clones listed, 86% are singletons. Input material: PBMCs. The receptors come from a middle-aged man in good health and CMV-seropositive.

The CDR3 loop reads CASSQDRTGVTEAFF. The CDR3 DNA sequence: TGCGCCAGCAGCCAAGATCGGACAGGGGTCACTGAAGCTTTCTTT. The chain carries TRBV4-3 and TRBJ1-1; 9 bases fit TRBD1. From germline, CDR1 is LGHNA and CDR2 YSLEER. This CDR3 region has 15 residues. The junction had 3 bases not matched to a gene; V was cut back by 0 bases and J by 4 bases.

This clone was detected only once. The chain joins TRBV7-9 to TRBJ2-2; TRBD1 aligns across 8 bases. The CDR3 contains 19 residues. V was clipped by 5 bases and J by 0 bases; unmatched bases: 14. Germline V CDR1 and CDR2: SEHNR, FQNEAQ (reference sequence). CDR3 sequence: CASSVPPPRDRTNTGELFF. The CDR3 DNA sequence: TGTGCCAGCAGCGTACCTCCCCCGAGGGACAGGACGAACACCGGGGAGCTGTTTTTT.

The CDR3 nucleotides read TGTGCCAGCAGCTCCACGGGACTCAACTACGAGCAGTACTTC. Residues: CASSSTGLNYEQYF. J is TRBJ2-7 and V is TRBV5-4; weak D call: TRBD2 (6 bases). The CDR3 is made up of 14 amino acids. V was trimmed by 3 bases and J by 3 bases, leaving 13 bases between them. Germline values: CDR1 SGHNT, CDR2 YYREEE (reference sequence).

V gene TRBV15 combines with J gene TRBJ2-2, with TRBD1 identical over 7 bases. This CDR3 region has 15 residues. V shed 3 bases, J shed 6 bases, and the junction held 7 bases outside the gene matches. CDR1 is LNHNV and CDR2 is YYDKDF in the germline V gene (reference sequence). The CDR3 loop reads CATSRSTGESGELFF. The DNA of the CDR3 is TGTGCCACCAGCAGGTCTACAGGGGAATCCGGGGAGCTGTTTTTT.

The V gene is TRBV5-1, the J gene TRBJ2-2, with D possibly TRBD1 on 5 matching bases. The CDR3 contains 15 residues. From germline, CDR1 is SGHRS and CDR2 YFSETQ. V lost 0 bases to trimming and J lost 3 bases, with 9 bases between them. This CDR3 is CASSLVGADTGELFF. CDR3 nucleotides: TGCGCCAGCAGCTTGGTAGGGGCTGACACCGGGGAGCTGTTTTTT.

CDR3 sequence (DNA): TGTGCCAGCAGCTGGGTTAGAGGTGGAACTGAAGCTTTCTTT. The encoded protein is CASSWVRGGTEAFF. The chain couples TRBV7-2 to TRBJ1-1; D is uncertain. V shed 4 bases and J shed 5 bases, with 14 bases lying between them. The CDR3 contains 14 residues. Germline lookup yields CDR1 SGHTA and CDR2 FQGNSA.

V usage is TRBV27 and J usage is TRBJ2-3; no firm D call. The CDR3 has 13 amino acids. V lost 4 bases to trimming and J lost 1 base, with 6 bases between them. Germline V lookup: CDR1 MNHEY, CDR2 SMNVEV (reference sequence). CDR3 in amino acids: CASSSTGTDTQYF. The CDR3 nucleotides are TGTGCCAGCAGTTCAACAGGCACAGATACGCAGTATTTT.

The chain recombines TRBV27 with TRBJ2-5, with D unclear. The closer fit of TRBJ2-7 to the DNA end suggests the J call may be wrong. CDR1 MNHEY and CDR2 SMNVEV come from the germline V gene (reference sequence). CDR3 length: 13 amino acids. This chain's CDR3 is CASSLRLSHEQYF. The CDR3 nucleotides are TGTGCCAGCAGTTTACGCCTAAGCCACGAGCAGTACTTC.

This clone has a count of ten or more. This rearrangement joins TRBV18 to TRBJ1-1, with 7 bases lining up with TRBD1. The CDR3 length is 13 residues. Germline assignment: CDR1 KGHSH and CDR2 LQKENI. Germline trimming cut 1 base from V and 8 bases from J; bases unmatched to any gene: 4. The CDR3 DNA reads as TGTGCCAGCTCACCACTTAGGGACAGCGAAGCTTTCTTT. Translating gives CASSPLRDSEAFF. The variable domain in full, with the rest retrieved from reference TRBV18 and TRBJ1-1, is NAGVMQNPRHLVRRRGQEARLRCSPMKGHSHVYWYRQLPEEGLKFMVYLQKENIIDESGMPKERFSAEFPKEGPSILRIQQVVRGDSAAYFCASSPLRDSEAFFGQGTRLTVV.

The gene calls are TRBV29-1 and TRBJ2-5; 8 nucleotides align to TRBD2. Germline CDR1 and CDR2: SQVTM and ANQGSEA. The CDR3 has 13 amino acids. J was trimmed by 2 bases and V by 5 bases; bases with no gene match: 4. The CDR3 DNA reads TGCAGCGTTCGGGGGGGGGTACAAGAGACCCAGTACTTC. The encoded protein is CSVRGGVQETQYF.

The rearrangement links TRBV4-1 to TRBJ2-1; D is ambiguous. Germline CDR1 and CDR2: MGHRA and YSYEKL. The CDR3 sequence is 17 residues long. Trimming stripped 0 bases from V and 2 bases from J, with 14 bases between. The DNA of the CDR3 is TGCGCCAGCAGCCAAGACCCCTCAGGTATCGCCTACAATGAGCAGTTCTTC. Translated: CASSQDPSGIAYNEQFF.

As DNA, the CDR3 is TGTGCCACGCGGGGTCTAGCGGGAGGTTTCTCCTACAATGAGCAGTTCTTC. Its translation: CATRGLAGGFSYNEQFF. The chain joins TRBV2 to TRBJ2-1; 11 bases agree with TRBD2. The CDR3 sequence is 17 residues long. Germline V gene sequence: CDR1 SNHLY, CDR2 FYNNEI. V shed 10 bases, J shed 0 bases, and the junction held 11 bases outside the gene matches.

The chain links TRBV5-1 to TRBJ2-6, with D uncertain. Trimming left V 4 bases short and J 2 bases short, with 10 bases between. The CDR3 sequence is 15 residues long. CDR1 is SGHRS and CDR2 is YFSETQ in the germline V gene. CDR3 loop: CASSTMSAGANVLTF. CDR3 coding DNA: TGCGCCAGCAGCACTATGTCGGCTGGGGCCAACGTCCTGACTTTC.

The CDR3 nucleotides are TGCGCCAGCAGATCTACTAGCGGGAACACCGGGGAGCTGTTTTTT. It encodes CASRSTSGNTGELFF. The chain joins TRBV5-1 to TRBJ2-2; 8 bases fit TRBD2. With 5 bases clipped from V and 1 base from J, the junction kept 4 bases outside the gene matches. The CDR3 loop spans 15 amino acids. Per the germline V gene, CDR1 is SGHRS and CDR2 is YFSETQ.

The CDR3 nucleotides read TGTGCCAGCAGTGAATGGACAGGCAATCAGCCCCAGCATTTT. Encoded protein: CASSEWTGNQPQHF. V is TRBV6-1 and J is TRBJ1-5; TRBD1 might be the D (6 bases). Germline V CDR1 and CDR2: MNHNS, SASEGT. Trimming took off 2 bases at V and 2 bases at J, with 7 bases between the two ends. There are 14 residues in the CDR3.

The chain employs TRBV7-9 and TRBJ2-5; 10 bases agree with TRBD1. TRBJ2-7 explains the end of the DNA better; the J call may be wrong. Germline CDR1 is SEHNR and CDR2 is FQNEAQ (reference sequence). CDR3 length equals 15 residues. For the CDR3, the DNA is TGTGCCAGCAGCTTCGTGGGGGACAGGGGCGGCGAGCAGTACTTC. Its protein is CASSFVGDRGGEQYF.

The chain carries TRBV5-8 and TRBJ2-7; TRBD2 is a possible D gene (5 bases). V gave up 3 bases and J gave up 3 bases, with 13 bases separating them. This CDR3 has 14 amino acids. Germline V CDR1 and CDR2: SGHTS, YDEGEE. CDR3 sequence: CASSYRGKGYEQYF. Written as DNA, the CDR3 is TGTGCCAGCAGCTATCGGGGTAAAGGCTACGAGCAGTACTTC. The full variable domain, rest sourced from reference TRBV5-8 and TRBJ2-7, is EAGVTQSPTHLIKTRGQQATLRCSPISGHTSVYWYQQALGLGLQFLLWYDEGEERNRGNFPPRFSGRQFPNYSSELNVNALELEDSALYLCASSYRGKGYEQYFGPGTRLTVT.

In DNA, the CDR3 is TGTGCCAGCAGTCTGCCGGGAGGGGTAGATACGCAGTATTTT. Translation gives CASSLPGGVDTQYF. This chain joins TRBV28 and TRBJ2-3; 8 bases line up with TRBD2. The CDR3 is 14 residues long. V lost 5 bases and J lost 5; bases outside the gene matches: 6. CDR1 is MDHEN, CDR2 SYDVKM, per germline.

This chain joins TRBV9 and TRBJ1-1; D may be TRBD1 (5 bases). The CDR3 loop spans 13 amino acids. In germline, CDR1 is SGDLS, CDR2 YYNGEE. Between the trimmed V and J ends, which lost 7 bases and 3 bases, there was a span of 13 bases. CDR3 sequence: CASQGRVDTEAFF. CDR3 nucleotide sequence: TGTGCCAGCCAGGGCAGGGTCGACACTGAAGCTTTCTTT.

This sequence joins TRBV2 and TRBJ1-1; 9 nucleotides line up with TRBD1. This CDR3 comprises 15 residues. The J segment lost 0 bases and the V segment lost 7 bases, leaving 6 bases of the junction unmatched. The germline gives CDR1 SNHLY, CDR2 FYNNEI. The CDR3 loop is CASMQDRGLNTEAFF. The CDR3 DNA reads as TGTGCCAGCATGCAGGACAGGGGCCTGAACACTGAAGCTTTCTTT.

This clone was picked up one time. V usage is TRBV7-3 and J usage is TRBJ1-1; the match to TRBD1 covers 7 bases. The CDR3 totals 16 residues. Trimming at V came to 3 bases and at J to 4 bases, leaving 11 bases not matched to a gene. The germline V gene has CDR1 SGHTA and CDR2 FQGTGA. CDR3 coding DNA: TGTGCCAGCAGCTTCTCCTTCCTAGACAGGGCCACTGAAGCTTTCTTT. Translating it yields CASSFSFLDRATEAFF. The whole variable domain, remainder taken from reference TRBV7-3 and TRBJ1-1, is GAGVSQTPSNKVTEKGKYVELRCDPISGHTALYWYRQSLGQGPEFLIYFQGTGAADDSGLPNDRFFAVRPEGSVSTLKIQRTERGDSAVYLCASSFSFLDRATEAFFGQGTRLTVV.

The J gene is TRBJ1-4, the V gene TRBV6-5; 9 nucleotides agree with TRBD1. The CDR3 contains 15 residues. The junction had 8 bases not matched to a gene; V was cut back by 4 bases and J by 8 bases. Germline V gives CDR1 MNHEY, CDR2 SVGAGI. The CDR3 reads CASSSPGTGNEKLFF. CDR3 nucleotides: TGTGCCAGCAGTTCCCCCGGGACAGGGAACGAAAAACTGTTTTTT.

The chain recombines TRBV4-1 with TRBJ2-1; 7 nucleotides agree with TRBD2. This CDR3 has 14 amino acids. The V gene's germline CDR1 is MGHRA and CDR2 YSYEKL. The trim removed 1 base at V and 3 bases at J, leaving 0 bases unmatched. The CDR3 loop is CASSQGDYYNEQFF. The DNA of the CDR3 is TGCGCCAGCAGCCAAGGGGACTACTACAATGAGCAGTTCTTC.

The chain combines TRBV19 with TRBJ2-3; D is possibly TRBD2 (6 bases). The V and J ends lost 3 bases and 3 bases respectively, with 13 bases between them. This CDR3 region has 15 residues. Germline V gives CDR1 LNHDA, CDR2 SQIVND (reference sequence). The CDR3 here is CASSICGIRTDTQYF. The CDR3 coding sequence is TGTGCCAGTAGTATTTGCGGGATCAGAACAGATACGCAGTATTTT. The complete variable domain, with remaining parts taken from reference TRBV19 and TRBJ2-3, reads DGGITQSPKYLFRKEGQNVTLSCEQNLNHDAMYWYRQDPGQGLRLIYYSQIVNDFQKGDIAEGYSVSREKKESFPLTVTSAQKNPTAFYLCASSICGIRTDTQYFGPGTRLTVL.

This sequence joins TRBV28 and TRBJ1-3, with 7 positions matching TRBD1. This CDR3 has 17 residues. The V gene end was trimmed by 5 bases and the J gene end by 0 bases; junction bases not matched to a gene: 10. Germline-derived CDR1 and CDR2 are MDHEN and SYDVKM. As DNA, the CDR3 is TGTGCCAGCAGTCTAGAATTTGGGACAGCCTCTGGAAACACCATATATTTT. Protein product: CASSLEFGTASGNTIYF.

The chain has TRBV9 and TRBJ1-2; possibly TRBD1 for D (6 bases). Germline CDR1 is SGDLS and CDR2 is YYNGEE. Deletions cut 4 bases from V and 4 bases from J, with 14 bases between. The CDR3 sequence is 14 residues long. The CDR3 nucleotides are TGTGCCAGCAGCACTGGGGGGGGCGGCTATGGCTACACCTTC. It specifies CASSTGGGGYGYTF.

This clone was found a few times. The V gene is TRBV5-8, the J gene TRBJ2-7; TRBD1 matches at 7 bases. CDR3 length equals 15 residues. Per the germline V gene, CDR1 is SGHTS and CDR2 is YDEGEE. J gave up 3 bases and V 3 bases, and 9 bases lay outside the gene matches. The DNA for the CDR3 is TGTGCCAGCAGCTCGGGACAGCTCCCCAGCTACGAGCAGTACTTC. Protein sequence: CASSSGQLPSYEQYF.